Below are 15 T cell receptor beta chains sequenced from a single sample in a study of T-cell reconstitution after alpha-beta-depleted transplantation in children (TCRdb year 2016). The method was PCR. Instrument on record: Illumina HiSeq 2500. TCR library preparation used molecular barcoding, with unique molecular identifiers applied to normalize quantification of the TCRbeta repertoire. TCRdb itself trimmed the public reads at Q25 with fastp, ran MiXCR and retained productive beta chains. Every CDR3 protein is listed once, alongside the most common genes and DNA of its rows. Here the sample has around 300,000 distinct CDR3 sequences; almost 8% occur a single time. The ten largest clones take up around 9.8% of the sample. General conclusions and limits of the study: Over the following months the frequencies of hyperexpanded clones went down, and after one year T-cell counts and TCRbeta diversity were mostly credited to newly produced T cells.

No cognate antigen is known for these TCRs. In the paper's terms, the treatment or condition label means: allogeneic hematopoietic cell transplantation with graft depleted of TCRalphabeta T cells and CD19 B cells. The source material was peripheral blood, sampled 360 days after TCRalphabeta/CD19-depleted stem cell transplant. The receptor set was obtained from a female patient between 2 and 15 years old who had a stem cell transplant for Fanconi anemia, so the T cells may come from the graft donor.

Ten or more counts support this clonotype. This chain connects TRBV20-1 to TRBJ2-3; 10 bases fit TRBD2. Germline V gives CDR1 DFQATT, CDR2 SNEGSKA (reference sequence). With 3 bases clipped from V and 5 bases from J, the junction kept 5 bases outside the gene matches. The CDR3 length is 14 residues. CDR3 loop: CSASPSGGEDTQYF. The CDR3, as DNA: TGCAGTGCTAGCCCTAGCGGGGGAGAAGATACGCAGTATTTT.

The rearrangement links TRBV7-6 to TRBJ2-3, with TRBD1 matching 9 bases. J gave up 3 bases and V 2 bases, and 6 bases lay outside the gene matches. CDR3 length: 16 residues. The germline V gene has CDR1 SGHVS and CDR2 FNYEAQ. The CDR3 reads CASSLHRGQRTDTQYF. The CDR3, as DNA: TGTGCCAGCAGCTTACACAGGGGGCAGCGTACAGATACGCAGTATTTT.

This clonotype was seen ten or more times. This chain connects TRBV5-5 to TRBJ2-3; D is ambiguous. This CDR3 has 14 residues. Germline values: CDR1 SGHKS, CDR2 YYEKEE (reference sequence). Trimming pared 1 base from V and 2 bases from J, leaving 8 bases between. CDR3 in DNA: TGTGCCAGCAGCTTGAAATTTGTCACAGATACGCAGTATTTT. Amino acids: CASSLKFVTDTQYF.

This clonotype has ten or more counts. The chain recombines TRBV29-1 with TRBJ2-2; no definite D call. V was cut by 4 bases and J by 1 base, with 10 bases left in between. The length of the CDR3 is 14 residues. Germline CDR1 reads SQVTM; CDR2 reads ANQGSEA. The CDR3 bases are TGCAGCGTTGTAGTAGAGCGGAACACCGGGGAGCTGTTTTTT. Its protein product is CSVVVERNTGELFF.

Remarks on this clonotype: The junction and the germline gene differ at one end; a read error may be behind it. The rearrangement joins TRBV5-6 to TRBJ2-4, with 8 bases fitting TRBD1. Germline V gives CDR1 SGHDT, CDR2 YYEEEE. The CDR3 spans 18 residues. CDR3 sequence: CAISPGVLGTGGENIQYF. In DNA, the CDR3 is TGTGCCATCAGCCCCGGGGTCCTCGGGACAGGAGGGGAAAACATTCAGTACTTC.

This clonotype turned up a few times. The rearrangement joins TRBV7-3 to TRBJ1-2; D gene ambiguous. This CDR3 is 12 amino acids long. V lost 5 bases, J lost 13 bases, and 17 bases lay in between. Germline CDR1 is SGHTA and CDR2 is FQGTGA. The CDR3 nucleotides read TGTGCCAGCAGCCCGACCGGCGGAAGGAGCACCTTC. This encodes CASSPTGGRSTF.

The sample holds a few counts of this clonotype. The chain has TRBV7-6 and TRBJ1-1, with D possibly matching TRBD1 (5 bases). Germline V lookup: CDR1 SGHVS, CDR2 FNYEAQ. The CDR3 extends over 16 amino acids. V dropped 3 bases and J dropped 3 bases, with 17 bases sitting between them. This CDR3 reads CASSFGSQGMDTEAFF. In DNA, the CDR3 is TGTGCCAGCAGCTTTGGGTCCCAGGGTATGGACACTGAAGCTTTCTTT.

The V call is TRBV4-3, the J call TRBJ1-6, with 8 nucleotides matching TRBD1. The CDR3 totals 14 residues. Trimming removed 5 bases from V and 9 bases from J; junction bases left unmatched: 6. CDR1 is LGHNA, CDR2 YSLEER, per germline. CDR3: CASSADRGRSPLHF. For the CDR3, the DNA is TGCGCCAGCAGCGCCGACAGGGGACGTTCACCCCTCCACTTT.

This clonotype was seen many times. The rearrangement uses TRBV29-1 and TRBJ2-7; 9 bases agree with TRBD1. CDR3 length: 13 residues. The germline CDR1 and CDR2 sequences are SQVTM and ANQGSEA. V shed 7 bases, J shed 0 bases, and the junction held 4 bases outside the gene matches. CDR3 amino acids: CSAGQGSSYEQYF. The CDR3 nucleotides are TGCAGCGCCGGACAGGGGAGCTCCTACGAGCAGTACTTC.

The chain uses TRBV27 and TRBJ2-6; D is ambiguous. The ends were cut back, 2 bases at V and 0 bases at J, with 14 bases in the middle. CDR3 size: 18 residues. Germline-derived CDR1 and CDR2 are MNHEY and SMNVEV (reference sequence). Here the CDR3 reads CASSLRVPTNSGANVLTF. DNA of the CDR3: TGTGCCAGCAGTTTACGTGTTCCAACCAACTCTGGGGCCAACGTCCTGACTTTC. The entire variable domain, with the rest obtained from reference TRBV27 and TRBJ2-6, is as follows: EAQVTQNPRYLITVTGKKLTVTCSQNMNHEYMSWYRQDPGLGLRQIYYSMNVEVTDKGDVPEGYKVSRKEKRNFPLILESPSPNQTSLYFCASSLRVPTNSGANVLTFGAGSRLTVL.

This clonotype has just a few counts. The genes are TRBV3-1 and TRBJ2-2; the match to TRBD1 covers 7 bases. The germline gives CDR1 LGHDT, CDR2 YNNKEL (reference sequence). The CDR3 has 16 residues. The V and J ends lost 3 bases and 5 bases, in that order; junction bases with no gene match: 9. The DNA of the CDR3 is TGTGCCAGCAGCCATTCTAGGGGGCTGGGTACCGGGGAGCTGTTTTTT. Translated: CASSHSRGLGTGELFF.

The chain joins TRBV27 to TRBJ2-1; no firm D call. CDR3 length equals 18 residues. Germline values: CDR1 MNHEY, CDR2 SMNVEV (reference sequence). V lost 3 bases and J 0 bases, leaving 18 bases between the germline ends. This chain's CDR3 is CASSFGAGQRSSYNEQFF. CDR3 bases: TGTGCCAGCAGTTTTGGCGCTGGGCAGAGAAGCTCCTACAATGAGCAGTTCTTC.

This clonotype has ten or more counts. The chain couples TRBV2 to TRBJ2-1; 10 bases align to TRBD1. With 1 base clipped from V and 2 bases from J, the junction kept 5 bases outside the gene matches. The CDR3 is 17 residues long. The V gene's germline CDR1 is SNHLY and CDR2 FYNNEI. The CDR3 sequence is CASSEVGGQGTYNEQFF. The DNA of the CDR3 is TGTGCCAGCAGTGAAGTGGGGGGACAGGGGACCTACAATGAGCAGTTCTTC.

This clonotype has more than one count but fewer than ten. The J gene is TRBJ1-5, the V gene TRBV20-1; 9 nucleotides line up with TRBD1. CDR1 is DFQATT, CDR2 SNEGSKA, per germline (reference sequence). V shed 6 bases, J shed 9 bases, and the junction held 18 bases outside the gene matches. There are 16 residues in the CDR3. CDR3 bases: TGCAGTGCCAAAGTCGCCGGGACAGGGCCCGAGGGGCCCCAGCATTTT. It codes for CSAKVAGTGPEGPQHF.

This clonotype was found many times. The junction differs from germline at one of its ends, possibly a read error. This chain joins TRBV20-1 and TRBJ2-3; no clear D gene. CDR1 is DFQATT, CDR2 SNEGSKA, per germline (reference sequence). This CDR3 has 15 residues. The CDR3 sequence is CSARDRVSATNTQYF. The CDR3 bases are TGCAGTGCTAGAGATAGAGTCTCGGCCACAAATACGCAGTATTTT.